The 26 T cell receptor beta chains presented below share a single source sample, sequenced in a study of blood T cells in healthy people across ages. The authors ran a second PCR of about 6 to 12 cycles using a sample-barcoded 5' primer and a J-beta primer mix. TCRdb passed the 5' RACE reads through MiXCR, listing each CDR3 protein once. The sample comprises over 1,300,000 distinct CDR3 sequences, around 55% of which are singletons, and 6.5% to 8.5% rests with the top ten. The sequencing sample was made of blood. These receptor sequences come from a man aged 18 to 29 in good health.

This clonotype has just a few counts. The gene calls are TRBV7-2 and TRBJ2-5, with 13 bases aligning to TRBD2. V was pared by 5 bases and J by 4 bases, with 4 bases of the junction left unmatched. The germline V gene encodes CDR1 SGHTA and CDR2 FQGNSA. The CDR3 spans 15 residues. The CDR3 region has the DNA TGTGCCAGCAGCCCGGGACTAGCGGGAACAGAGACCCAGTACTTC. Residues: CASSPGLAGTETQYF.

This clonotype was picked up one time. The CDR3 nucleotides read TGTGCCAGCAGTTTAAGGATAGGGGTGTCCAAAAACATTCAGTACTTC. Its translation is CASSLRIGVSKNIQYF. The V and J genes are TRBV27 and TRBJ2-7, with D tentatively TRBD1 (5 bases). The DNA matches TRBJ2-4 better at its end, which makes the J call doubtful. The germline V gene has CDR1 MNHEY and CDR2 SMNVEV (reference sequence). The CDR3 has 16 amino acids.

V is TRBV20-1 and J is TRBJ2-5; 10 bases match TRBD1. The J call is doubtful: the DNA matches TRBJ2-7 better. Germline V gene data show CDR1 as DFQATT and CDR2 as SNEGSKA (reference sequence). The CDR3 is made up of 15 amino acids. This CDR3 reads CSAGSLRDRGYEQYF. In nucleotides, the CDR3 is TGCAGTGCCGGTTCTCTCCGGGACAGGGGTTACGAGCAGTACTTC.

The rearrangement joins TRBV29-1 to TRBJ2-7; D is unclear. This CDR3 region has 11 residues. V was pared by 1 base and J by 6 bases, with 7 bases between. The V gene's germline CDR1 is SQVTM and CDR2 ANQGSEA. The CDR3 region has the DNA TGCAGCGTTGAAGGGGCATCCGAGCAGTACTTC. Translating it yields CSVEGASEQYF.

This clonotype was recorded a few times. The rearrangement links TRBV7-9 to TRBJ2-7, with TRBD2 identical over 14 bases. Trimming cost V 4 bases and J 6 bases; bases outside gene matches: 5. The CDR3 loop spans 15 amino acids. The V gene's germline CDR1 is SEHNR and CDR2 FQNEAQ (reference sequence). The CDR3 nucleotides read TGTGCCAGCAGCTCGACTAGCGGGAGGGTGGGCGAGCAGTACTTC. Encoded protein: CASSSTSGRVGEQYF.

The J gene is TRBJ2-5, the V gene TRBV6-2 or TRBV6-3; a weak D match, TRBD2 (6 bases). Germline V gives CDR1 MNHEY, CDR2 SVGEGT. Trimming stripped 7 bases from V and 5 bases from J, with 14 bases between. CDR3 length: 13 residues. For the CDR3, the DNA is TGTGCCAGCACCAGGCTGGGGGGTGAGACCCAGTACTTC. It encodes CASTRLGGETQYF.

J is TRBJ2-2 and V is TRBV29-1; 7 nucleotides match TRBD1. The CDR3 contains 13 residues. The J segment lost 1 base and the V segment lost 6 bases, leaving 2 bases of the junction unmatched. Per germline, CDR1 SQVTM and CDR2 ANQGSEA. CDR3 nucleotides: TGCAGCGTGGGGACAGAGAACACCGGGGAGCTGTTTTTT. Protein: CSVGTENTGELFF.

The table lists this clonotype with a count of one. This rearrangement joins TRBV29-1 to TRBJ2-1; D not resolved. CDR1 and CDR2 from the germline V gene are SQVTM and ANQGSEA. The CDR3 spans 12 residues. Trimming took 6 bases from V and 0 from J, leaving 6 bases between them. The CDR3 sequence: CSVKTSYNEQFF. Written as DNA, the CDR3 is TGCAGCGTAAAAACCTCCTACAATGAGCAGTTCTTC.

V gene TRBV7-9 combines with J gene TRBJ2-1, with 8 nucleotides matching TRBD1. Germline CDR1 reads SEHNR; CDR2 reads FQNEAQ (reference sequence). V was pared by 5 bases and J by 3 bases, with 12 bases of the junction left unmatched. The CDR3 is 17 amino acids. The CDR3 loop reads CASSNYRTGSFYNEQFF. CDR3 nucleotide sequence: TGTGCCAGCAGCAACTACCGGACAGGGAGTTTCTACAATGAGCAGTTCTTC.

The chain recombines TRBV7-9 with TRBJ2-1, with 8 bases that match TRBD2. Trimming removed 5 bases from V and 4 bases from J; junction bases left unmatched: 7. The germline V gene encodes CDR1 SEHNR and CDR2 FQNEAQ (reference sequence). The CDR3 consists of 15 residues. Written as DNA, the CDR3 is TGTGCCAGCAGCCCCTTAGCGGGACATTACAATGAGCAGTTCTTC. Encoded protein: CASSPLAGHYNEQFF.

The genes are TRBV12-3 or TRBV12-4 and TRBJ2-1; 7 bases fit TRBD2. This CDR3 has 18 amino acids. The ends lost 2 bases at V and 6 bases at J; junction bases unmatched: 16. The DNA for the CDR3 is TGTGCCAGCAGTTTATACAATAGCGGGCCCGGATTGGGCAATGAGCAGTTCTTC. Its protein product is CASSLYNSGPGLGNEQFF.

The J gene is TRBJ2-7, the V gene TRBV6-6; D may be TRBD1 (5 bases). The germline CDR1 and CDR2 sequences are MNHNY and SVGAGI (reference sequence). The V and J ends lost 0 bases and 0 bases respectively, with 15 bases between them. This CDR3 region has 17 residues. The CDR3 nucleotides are TGTGCCAGCAGTTACTCGATTGGGGCGGTTGGCTCCTACGAGCAGTACTTC. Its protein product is CASSYSIGAVGSYEQYF.

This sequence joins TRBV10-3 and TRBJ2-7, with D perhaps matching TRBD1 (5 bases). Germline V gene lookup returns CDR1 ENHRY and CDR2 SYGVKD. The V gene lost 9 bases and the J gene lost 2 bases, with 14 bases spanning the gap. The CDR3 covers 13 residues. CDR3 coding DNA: TGTGCCATGAACTCAGGGAATCCCTACGAGCAGTACTTC. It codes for CAMNSGNPYEQYF.

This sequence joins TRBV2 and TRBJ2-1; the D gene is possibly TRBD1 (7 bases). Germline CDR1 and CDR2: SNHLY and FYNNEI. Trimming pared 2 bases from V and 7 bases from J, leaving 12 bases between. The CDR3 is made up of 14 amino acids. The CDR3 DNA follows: TGTGCCAGCAGTGAACTCAGGGGGGTAAATGAGCAGTTCTTC. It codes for CASSELRGVNEQFF.

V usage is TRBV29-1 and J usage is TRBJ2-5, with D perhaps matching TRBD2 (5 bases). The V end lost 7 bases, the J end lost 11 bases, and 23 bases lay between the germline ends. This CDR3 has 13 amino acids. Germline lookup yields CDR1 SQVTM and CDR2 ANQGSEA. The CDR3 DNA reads TGCAGCGCTATAACGGGGTATGACAATGAGCAGTACTTC. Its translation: CSAITGYDNEQYF.

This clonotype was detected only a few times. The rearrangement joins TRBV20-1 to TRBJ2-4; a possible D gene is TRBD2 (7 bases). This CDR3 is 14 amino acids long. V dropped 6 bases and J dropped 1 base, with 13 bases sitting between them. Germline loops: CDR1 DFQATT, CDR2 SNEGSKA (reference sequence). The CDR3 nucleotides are TGCAGTGCAGGGGGAGCGGGGGCCAAAAACATTCAGTACTTC. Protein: CSAGGAGAKNIQYF.

Here the CDR3 DNA reads TGCGCCAGGACAGGACTAGCGAACATTCAGACCCAGAATGAGCAGTTCTTC. Translation gives CARTGLANIQTQNEQFF. The genes are TRBV5-1 and TRBJ2-1; 9 bases are shared with TRBD2. This CDR3 spans 17 amino acids. Germline CDR1 SGHRS, CDR2 YFSETQ. The V segment lost 8 bases and the J segment 7 bases; nucleotides outside the gene matches: 19. Combining the CDR3 with reference TRBV5-1 and TRBJ2-1 gives the whole variable domain KAGVTQTPRYLIKTRGQQVTLSCSPISGHRSVSWYQQTPGQGLQFLFEYFSETQRNKGNFPGRFSGRQFSNSRSEMNVSTLELGDSALYLCARTGLANIQTQNEQFFGPGTRLTVL.

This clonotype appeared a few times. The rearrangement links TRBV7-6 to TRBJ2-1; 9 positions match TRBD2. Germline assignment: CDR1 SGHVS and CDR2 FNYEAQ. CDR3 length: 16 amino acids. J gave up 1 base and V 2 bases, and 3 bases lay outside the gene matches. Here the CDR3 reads CASSLTAGGSYNEQFF. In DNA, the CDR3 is TGTGCCAGCAGCTTAACTGCGGGGGGGTCCTACAATGAGCAGTTCTTC. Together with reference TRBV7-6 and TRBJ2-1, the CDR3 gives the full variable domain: GAGVSQSPRYKVTKRGQDVALRCDPISGHVSLYWYRQALGQGPEFLTYFNYEAQQDKSGLPNDRFSAERPEGSISTLTIQRTEQRDSAMYRCASSLTAGGSYNEQFFGPGTRLTVL.

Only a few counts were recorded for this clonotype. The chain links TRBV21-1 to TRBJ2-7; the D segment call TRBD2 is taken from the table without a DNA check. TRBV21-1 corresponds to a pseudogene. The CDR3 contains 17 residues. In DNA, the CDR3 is TGTGCCAGCAGCAAAGGGGAGTGGGTTAGATACTCCTACGAGCAGTACTTC. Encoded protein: CASSKGEWVRYSYEQYF.

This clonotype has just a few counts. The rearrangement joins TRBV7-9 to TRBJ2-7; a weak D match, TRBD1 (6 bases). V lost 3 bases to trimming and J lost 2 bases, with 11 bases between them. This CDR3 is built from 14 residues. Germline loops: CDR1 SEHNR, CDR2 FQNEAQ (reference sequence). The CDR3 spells CASSFRTATYEQYF. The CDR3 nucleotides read TGTGCCAGCAGCTTTCGGACAGCTACCTACGAGCAGTACTTC.

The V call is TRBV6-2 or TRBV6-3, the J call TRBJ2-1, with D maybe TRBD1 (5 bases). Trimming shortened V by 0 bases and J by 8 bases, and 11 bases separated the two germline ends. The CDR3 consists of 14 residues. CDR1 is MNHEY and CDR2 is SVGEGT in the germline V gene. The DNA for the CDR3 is TGTGCCAGCAGTTACTCCACGACAGTATATGAGCAGTTCTTC. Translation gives CASSYSTTVYEQFF.

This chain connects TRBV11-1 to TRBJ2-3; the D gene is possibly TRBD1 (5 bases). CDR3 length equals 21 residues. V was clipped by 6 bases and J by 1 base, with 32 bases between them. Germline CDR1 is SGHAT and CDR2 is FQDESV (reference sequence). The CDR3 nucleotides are TGTGCCAGCAGTTTTGTGATGTCAGGACACCACTCTGGAGTAGGCACAGATACGCAGTATTTT. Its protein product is CASSFVMSGHHSGVGTDTQYF.

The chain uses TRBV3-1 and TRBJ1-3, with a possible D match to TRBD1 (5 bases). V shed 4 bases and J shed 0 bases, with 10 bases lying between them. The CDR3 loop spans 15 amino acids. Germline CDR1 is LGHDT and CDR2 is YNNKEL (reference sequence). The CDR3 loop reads CASSRIDSSGNTIYF. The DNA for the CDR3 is TGTGCCAGCAGCCGGATCGACAGCTCTGGAAACACCATATATTTT.

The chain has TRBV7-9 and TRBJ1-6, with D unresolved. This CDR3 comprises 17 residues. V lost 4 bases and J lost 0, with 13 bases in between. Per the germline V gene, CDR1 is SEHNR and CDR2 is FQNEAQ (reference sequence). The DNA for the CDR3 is TGTGCCAGCAGCTCGCAGGAACCGAGCTCCTATAATTCACCCCTCCACTTT. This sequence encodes CASSSQEPSSYNSPLHF.

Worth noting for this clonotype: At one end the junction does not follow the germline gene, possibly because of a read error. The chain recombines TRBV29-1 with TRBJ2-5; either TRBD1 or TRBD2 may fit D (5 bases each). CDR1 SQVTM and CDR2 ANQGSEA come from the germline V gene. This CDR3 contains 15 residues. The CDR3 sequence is CSIEGDREGRETQYF. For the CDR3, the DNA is TGCAGCATTGAAGGGGACCGGGAAGGACGGGAGACCCAGTACTTC.

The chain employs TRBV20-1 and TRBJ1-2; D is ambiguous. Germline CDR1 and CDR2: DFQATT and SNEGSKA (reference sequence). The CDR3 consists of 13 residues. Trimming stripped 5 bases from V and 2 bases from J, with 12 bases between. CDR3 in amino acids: CSARPPENYGYTF. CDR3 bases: TGCAGTGCTCGGCCCCCAGAAAACTATGGCTACACCTTC.